These 20 T cell receptor beta chains were sequenced from one sample in a study of T-cell reconstitution after alpha-beta-depleted transplantation in children. TCRbeta library construction was performed incorporating unique molecular identifiers. MiXCR, applied by TCRdb to the PCR reads, yields one record per CDR3 protein. The sample contains fewer than 700,000 distinct CDR3 sequences, roughly 13% of which appear only once. The material sequenced was PBMCs, mostly from graft donor cells, taken 360 days after TCRalphabeta/CD19-depleted stem cell transplant. The origin of the receptors is a male patient younger than 18 who had a stem cell transplant for acute myeloid leukemia, so the T cells may come from the graft donor.

This chain joins TRBV12-3 or TRBV12-4 and TRBJ2-3, with D perhaps TRBD2 (6 bases). The CDR3 is made up of 18 amino acids. The V end was cut by 3 bases, the J end by 4 bases, with 23 bases between. In DNA, the CDR3 is TGTGCCAGCAGTTTCTGGGGCCGGACTACTCAGGGCCCAGATACGCAGTATTTT. It codes for CASSFWGRTTQGPDTQYF.

This clonotype appeared many times. This chain links TRBV7-9 with TRBJ2-5; D ambiguous. The ends were cut back, 6 bases at V and 5 bases at J, with 16 bases in the middle. CDR3 length: 14 amino acids. Germline values: CDR1 SEHNR, CDR2 FQNEAQ (reference sequence). CDR3 region: CASSSGPISETQYF. The CDR3 nucleotides read TGTGCCAGCAGTTCCGGCCCCATCAGCGAGACCCAGTACTTC.

This clonotype came up a few times. V usage is TRBV7-9 and J usage is TRBJ2-5; a possible D gene is TRBD1 (5 bases). The length of the CDR3 is 14 residues. From germline, CDR1 is SEHNR and CDR2 FQNEAQ (reference sequence). V gave up 5 bases and J gave up 0 bases, with 10 bases separating them. CDR3 residues: CASSDRQYQETQYF. CDR3 DNA: TGTGCCAGCAGCGACCGACAGTACCAAGAGACCCAGTACTTC.

This clonotype was seen more than once but under ten times. The genes are TRBV27 and TRBJ2-7, with 12 positions matching TRBD2. Germline assignment: CDR1 MNHEY and CDR2 SMNVEV (reference sequence). The CDR3 runs to 15 residues. Germline trimming cut 5 bases from V and 6 bases from J; bases unmatched to any gene: 8. DNA of the CDR3: TGTGCCAGCAGTCCTGGACTAGCGGGATCCCCCGAGCAGTACTTC. It specifies CASSPGLAGSPEQYF.

This clonotype was detected a few times. The chain carries TRBV20-1 and TRBJ2-3, with 9 bases aligning to TRBD1. The CDR3 spans 14 residues. J was trimmed by 2 bases and V by 6 bases; bases with no gene match: 6. CDR1 is DFQATT, CDR2 SNEGSKA, per germline (reference sequence). CDR3 loop: CSALGTGNTDTQYF. CDR3 DNA sequence: TGCAGTGCCCTCGGGACAGGGAACACAGATACGCAGTATTTT.

This clonotype has at least ten counts. V is TRBV7-3 and J is TRBJ2-7, with a possible D match to TRBD1 (5 bases). The CDR3 length is 18 residues. Per the germline V gene, CDR1 is SGHTA and CDR2 is FQGTGA. V was cut by 1 base and J by 3 bases, with 22 bases left in between. The CDR3 nucleotides are TGTGCCAGCAGCTTAAGTACGGAAACCGACAGCCGCTTCTACGAGCAGTACTTC. Translating it yields CASSLSTETDSRFYEQYF.

This clonotype was seen a handful of times. The rearrangement links TRBV15 to TRBJ2-2, with D uncertain. Germline CDR1 LNHNV, CDR2 YYDKDF (reference sequence). Trimming took off 0 bases at V and 6 bases at J, with 8 bases between the two ends. The CDR3 totals 14 residues. Written as DNA, the CDR3 is TGTGCCACCAGCAGAGATCACATCGCCGGGGAGCTGTTTTTT. It encodes CATSRDHIAGELFF.

V usage is TRBV7-8 and J usage is TRBJ2-7; TRBD1 matches 10 bases. Germline CDR1 is SGHVS and CDR2 is FQNEAQ. The CDR3 loop spans 15 amino acids. The V and J ends lost 5 bases and 4 bases, in that order; junction bases with no gene match: 8. In DNA, the CDR3 is TGTGCCAGCAGCCAGTCAAGGGACAGGGGTTACGAGCAGTACTTC. It encodes CASSQSRDRGYEQYF.

This clonotype has a handful of counts. The V call is TRBV15, the J call TRBJ1-5, with a weak D call TRBD1 (5 bases). Germline V gene sequence: CDR1 LNHNV, CDR2 YYDKDF (reference sequence). This CDR3 spans 15 amino acids. The V end lost 0 bases, the J end lost 5 bases, and 11 bases lay between the germline ends. The CDR3 DNA is TGTGCCACCAGCAGAGATGAGGGGTTAGATCAGCCCCAGCATTTT. It translates to CATSRDEGLDQPQHF.

This clonotype was recorded a few times. V gene TRBV4-3 combines with J gene TRBJ2-7; 10 bases align to TRBD1. From germline, CDR1 is LGHNA and CDR2 YSLEER. CDR3 length: 17 amino acids. V was pared by 0 bases and J by 2 bases, with 7 bases of the junction left unmatched. CDR3 sequence: CASSQDRSGQGTYEQYF. In nucleotides, the CDR3 is TGCGCCAGCAGCCAAGATCGGTCGGGACAGGGGACCTACGAGCAGTACTTC.

In its sample, this clonotype was seen many times. The gene calls are TRBV18 and TRBJ2-7; maybe TRBD2 (5 bases). In germline, CDR1 is KGHSH, CDR2 LQKENI. Trimming took off 3 bases at V and 6 bases at J, with 18 bases between the two ends. The CDR3 spans 15 residues. CDR3: CASSPIAIDGSEQYF. The CDR3 nucleotides read TGTGCCAGCTCACCTATAGCGATAGACGGTTCCGAGCAGTACTTC.

The chain uses TRBV24-1 and TRBJ2-2, with TRBD2 identical over 7 bases. With 6 bases clipped from V and 4 bases from J, the junction kept 7 bases outside the gene matches. This CDR3 has 15 residues. Germline V gene data show CDR1 as KGHDR and CDR2 as SFDVKD. The CDR3 is CATSSWREITGELFF. CDR3 bases: TGTGCCACCAGTTCTTGGCGGGAGATCACCGGGGAGCTGTTTTTT.

The rearrangement joins TRBV28 to TRBJ1-1; D possibly corresponds to TRBD1 (5 bases). CDR3 length equals 12 residues. V was pared by 2 bases and J by 8 bases, with 9 bases between. The germline V gene encodes CDR1 MDHEN and CDR2 SYDVKM. The CDR3 region is CASSLGAGEAFF. CDR3 bases: TGTGCCAGCAGTTTAGGGGCAGGCGAAGCTTTCTTT.

Ten or more counts support this clonotype. V is TRBV7-2 and J is TRBJ2-3; a weak D match, TRBD1 (5 bases). Trimming removed 8 bases at V and 0 bases at J, with 18 bases between. Germline loops: CDR1 SGHTA, CDR2 FQGNSA. The CDR3 has 16 amino acids. The CDR3 bases are TGTGCCAGCGAGGCAGGGCTATTCCCTAGCACAGATACGCAGTATTTT. Amino acid sequence: CASEAGLFPSTDTQYF.

The chain recombines TRBV28 with TRBJ2-7, with TRBD2 matching over 11 bases. Germline CDR1 reads MDHEN; CDR2 reads SYDVKM. The CDR3 sequence is 17 residues long. The V and J ends lost 1 base and 4 bases, in that order; junction bases with no gene match: 9. The CDR3 sequence is CASSLLGRLAGRYEQYF. For the CDR3, the DNA is TGTGCCAGCAGTTTATTAGGACGACTAGCGGGGAGATACGAGCAGTACTTC.

The chain couples TRBV28 to TRBJ1-1, with TRBD1 matching 7 bases. The CDR3 sequence is 14 residues long. The V and J ends lost 6 bases and 5 bases, in that order; junction bases with no gene match: 9. Looked up from germline, CDR1 is MDHEN and CDR2 is SYDVKM. The CDR3 loop is CASSQGGRVTEAFF. CDR3 coding DNA: TGTGCCAGCAGCCAGGGGGGGCGGGTGACTGAAGCTTTCTTT.

CDR3 sequence (DNA): TGTGCCATCGTTGGCAGGGGCGGCTACACCTTC. Residues: CAIVGRGGYTF. The rearrangement joins TRBV10-3 to TRBJ1-2; D is perhaps TRBD1 (6 bases). Germline V lookup: CDR1 ENHRY, CDR2 SYGVKD. CDR3 size: 11 residues. V shed 8 bases and J shed 8 bases, with 12 bases lying between them.

This clonotype was observed many times. Sequence at one end of the junction differs from germline and may be a read error. The chain has TRBV7-7 and TRBJ2-3, with D tentatively TRBD1 or TRBD2 (5 bases each). The CDR3 extends over 15 amino acids. The germline V gene has CDR1 SSHAT and CDR2 FNYEAQ (reference sequence). The CDR3 spells CASSRDPSGTDTQYF. CDR3 sequence (DNA): TGTGCTAGCAGCCGGGACCCCTCCGGCACAGATACGCAGTATTTT.

This clonotype came up a few times. V usage is TRBV3-1 and J usage is TRBJ2-1; 8 positions agree with TRBD2. This CDR3 has 15 amino acids. Per germline, CDR1 LGHDT and CDR2 YNNKEL (reference sequence). V lost 3 bases and J lost 5; bases outside the gene matches: 6. The CDR3: CASSQGPREDNEQFF. As DNA, the CDR3 is TGTGCCAGCAGCCAGGGCCCGCGGGAGGACAATGAGCAGTTCTTC.

This clonotype appeared a few times. J is TRBJ1-1 and V is TRBV6-5, with 8 bases aligning to TRBD1. V was pared by 4 bases and J by 3 bases, with 7 bases of the junction left unmatched. Germline-derived CDR1 and CDR2 are MNHEY and SVGAGI. The CDR3 is 15 amino acids. In nucleotides, the CDR3 is TGTGCCAGCAGTTTCACGGGACAGGCGGACACTGAAGCTTTCTTT. Amino acid sequence: CASSFTGQADTEAFF.